In this sample, the clone carrying this TCR beta chain turned up a few times. V was clipped by 3 bases and J by 1 base; unmatched bases: 9. Per germline, CDR1 MDHEN and CDR2 SYDVKM. The CDR3 spans 18 residues. This sample stems from a study of blood T cell repertoires in COVID-19. Study background: Material from acute and convalescent COVID-19 was sourced from the United States, Italy and Spain. T cells, B-cell-depleted T cells, or PBMCs supplied cDNA or gDNA.

Methods used by the authors: By means of reference gene primer amplification, nucleated cell counts were estimated. The repertoire was sequenced with immunoSEQ multiplex PCR; TCRdb's copy has only in-frame clones and lacks some. V and J calls and clone size are given by that table; D and trimming were obtained from the DNA. Of 150,000 to 200,000 clones listed, 84% are singletons. The TCR sequence derives from a human donor with acute or convalescent COVID-19. The donor label of this sample is uncertain. Sequenced input: peripheral blood. This sequence joins TRBV28 and TRBJ1-2, with 12 bases fitting TRBD1. CDR3 sequence (DNA): TGTGCCAGCAGTTTCTGGGACAGGGGGCGCCGGAGTAACTATGGCTACACCTTC. This translates into CASSFWDRGRRSNYGYTF.